The following is a T cell receptor beta chain sequence with its context. This clonotype was counted ten times or more. The clone's antigen remains unknown. Base qualities are not provided; no much larger clone lies one nucleotide away. In light of the paper, this sample's treatment or condition label describes: allogeneic hematopoietic cell transplantation with graft depleted of TCRalphabeta T cells and CD19 B cells. TCRalphabeta/CD19-depleted allogeneic hematopoietic cell grafts were given to the transplant recipients, all of whom were children. These data are taken from a study of T-cell reconstitution after alpha-beta-depleted transplantation in children (dated by TCRdb to between 2015 and 2016). For context, the study as a whole: Using TCR repertoire profiling, the study followed T-cell immune reconstitution in a quantitative way in children after TCRalphabeta/CD19-depleted allogeneic hematopoietic cell transplantation. Study-level results and caveats: The high TCRbeta diversity at day 60 in some patients was ascribed to recipient T cells and intrathymic progenitors that had survived conditioning. Hyperexpanded clone frequencies declined over subsequent months; after one year, T-cell counts and TCRbeta diversity were mostly attributed to newly produced T cells. The apparently early alphabetaT-cell count recovery about two months after transplant was reportedly dependent on only several hundred rapidly expanded clones derived from non-depleted graft cells.

Based on the germline V gene (reference sequence), the CDR1 and CDR2 sequences are DFQATT and SNEGSKA. V has 1 base trimmed and J has 1 base trimmed; junction bases matching no gene number 14. There are 19 amino acids in the CDR3, from cysteine to phenylalanine inclusive. CDR3 DNA is the only sequence kept; it has 57 bases, read in frame from the first base. The protocol used for the library was PCR. Sequenced using an Illumina HiSeq 2500. Molecular barcoding was employed in the preparation of TCR libraries, with unique molecular identifiers being used to normalize TCRbeta repertoire quantification. TCRdb handled the public reads itself, with Q25 trimming in fastp and clone calling in MiXCR, and kept productive beta chains. All rows with the same CDR3 protein become a single entry with the most common DNA and genes. Counted in this sample were over 450,000 distinct CDR3 sequences; under 12% of them appeared once. The top ten hold just over 2% of the sample.

Sequences were derived from PBMCs, sampled before TCRalphabeta/CD19-depleted stem cell transplant. The chain is assembled from TRBV20-1 and TRBJ2-7, and 12 junction bases match TRBD2. This TCR was sampled from a child aged 2-15 years with inherited bone marrow failure, due to receive a stem cell transplant. For the CDR3, the sequence is CSARGLLAGGDFMSYEQYF. In nucleotide form, the sequence is TGCAGTGCTAGAGGCCTACTAGCGGGAGGTGATTTCATGTCCTACGAGCAGTACTTC.